This T cell receptor beta chain was observed in a study of OX40 agonist ivuxolimab in advanced cancers. Study-wide context: The group had a mean age of 60 years, ranged from roughly 23 to 90, and was 80% to 90% male. Study-level points and caveats: The authors did not determine the antigen specificity of the expanded peripheral T cells.

V gave up 11 bases and J gave up 6 bases, with 19 bases separating them. CDR3 length equals 13 residues. The germline gives CDR1 SEHNR, CDR2 FQNEAQ (reference sequence). Assay used: immunoSEQ multiplex PCR; TCRdb lists only in-frame clones, some missing. The data contain about 100,000 clones, approximately 80% of them seen just once; the ten biggest clones take up around 5.9%. Points on this clone: The target antigen is unknown.

This receptor was obtained from an adult with an advanced solid tumor such as melanoma, head and neck, liver or kidney cancer. Sequencing used CD4+ or CD8+ T cells sorted from blood, obtained in a trial of the OX40 agonist ivuxolimab. V usage is TRBV7-9 and J usage is TRBJ1-2; D remains unclear. The CDR3 reads CADRDLSGDGYTF. CDR3 in DNA: TGTGCCGACCGGGATTTGAGCGGAGATGGCTACACCTTC.